The text below deals with one TCR beta chain. Germline trimming cut 5 bases from V and 7 bases from J; bases unmatched to any gene: 7. The germline V gene has CDR1 SGHVS and CDR2 FNYEAQ. This CDR3 is built from 14 residues. This sample was taken from a study of technical replicates of blood from several donors. Assay used: immunoSEQ multiplex PCR; TCRdb lists only in-frame clones, some missing. The sample comprises tens of thousands of clones, approximately 90% of which are singletons, and 0.25% to 0.3% rests with the top ten. The sample comprised T cells isolated from PBMCs. The rearrangement joins TRBV7-6 to TRBJ1-4, with 7 bases lining up with TRBD1. The clonotype originates from a human donor in good health. This chain's CDR3 is CASSDSRGFEKLFF. The CDR3 region has the DNA TGTGCCAGCAGCGATAGCAGGGGGTTTGAAAAACTGTTTTTT.